This TCR beta chain was sequenced during a study of OX40 agonist ivuxolimab in advanced cancers. Study background: Ivuxolimab, an agonist antibody against OX40 (CD134), was given to patients.

Details on this clone: Antigen specificity is unknown.

Whole-study findings and limits: Relative to CD4+ cells, CD8+ T cells on average had more expanded clones. By week 6 at 0.1 to 3.0 mg/kg, blood CD4+ and CD8+ T cells had expanded clonally. The specificity for antigen of the expanded peripheral T cells was not determined.

TCRdb keeps only in-frame clones here, not all; method: immunoSEQ multiplex PCR. The data contain tens of thousands of clones, around 90% of them singletons. Germline CDR1 SGDLS, CDR2 YYNGEE. The V and J ends lost 3 bases and 8 bases respectively, with 21 bases between them. CDR3 length: 16 residues. The chain carries TRBV9 and TRBJ2-1, with no clear D. This sequence was found in an adult with an advanced solid tumor such as melanoma, head and neck, liver or kidney cancer. Sequenced material: CD4+ or CD8+ T cells sorted from blood, taken in a trial of the OX40 agonist ivuxolimab. The chain's CDR3 is CASSADPASSSDEQFF. As DNA, the CDR3 is TGTGCCAGCAGCGCTGACCCCGCTTCATCGTCAGATGAGCAGTTCTTC.